This T cell receptor (beta chain) was recovered during a study of HIV-infected patients and healthy controls. cDNA was made from approximately 0.55 ug RNA using alpha and beta constant primers. Alpha and beta chain libraries were made separately by chain-specific third strand synthesis with multiplexing indices. All rearrangements within a chain used one primer pair; cDNA molecules carried barcodes. TCRdb re-called the 5' RACE reads through MiXCR, storing one row per CDR3 protein. The data show tens of thousands of distinct CDR3 sequences, 8.5% to 9% seen once. This clonotype was seen repeatedly, ten times or more. No cell fractionation was done, so the repertoire covers all unsorted peripheral blood T cells. The TCR sequence derives from an adult in good health. The sequencing input was blood.

The CDR3 protein is CATPRDTSNTEAFF. Here the CDR3 DNA reads TGTGCCACCCCCCGGGACACGTCGAACACTGAAGCTTTCTTT. The rearrangement joins TRBV7-9 to TRBJ1-1; D possibly corresponds to TRBD1 (6 bases). The germline V gene has CDR1 SEHNR and CDR2 FQNEAQ (reference sequence). Trimming pared 10 bases from V and 1 base from J, leaving 16 bases between. The CDR3 is 14 amino acids.